The clone carrying this T cell receptor (beta chain) was detected many times. No antigen is known for it. The sample comes from a study of T cell repertoires in cytomegalovirus infection. Study conclusions and caveats: Ex vivo responses were dominated by HLA-C-restricted CMV-specific TCR beta clonotypes.

TCRdb used MiXCR to reprocess the reads, holding one entry per CDR3 protein. The sample consists of about 920,000 distinct CDR3 sequences, around 30% of them appearing once. V lost 3 bases, J lost 1 base, and 4 bases stayed unmatched. The CDR3 consists of 15 residues. Germline CDR1 is SGHTA and CDR2 is FQGNSA. The rearrangement uses TRBV7-2 and TRBJ1-1; 8 bases line up with TRBD1. Sample: cultured CD8+ T cells from PBMCs, taken from culture after CMV antigen stimulation. The TCR sequence derives from a human donor in good health (CMV status not recorded). Some clones in this sample may be carry-over from other donors' samples. The CDR3 coding sequence is TGTGCCAGCAGCTTCACAGGGGGACCGAACACTGAAGCTTTCTTT. Protein: CASSFTGGPNTEAFF.